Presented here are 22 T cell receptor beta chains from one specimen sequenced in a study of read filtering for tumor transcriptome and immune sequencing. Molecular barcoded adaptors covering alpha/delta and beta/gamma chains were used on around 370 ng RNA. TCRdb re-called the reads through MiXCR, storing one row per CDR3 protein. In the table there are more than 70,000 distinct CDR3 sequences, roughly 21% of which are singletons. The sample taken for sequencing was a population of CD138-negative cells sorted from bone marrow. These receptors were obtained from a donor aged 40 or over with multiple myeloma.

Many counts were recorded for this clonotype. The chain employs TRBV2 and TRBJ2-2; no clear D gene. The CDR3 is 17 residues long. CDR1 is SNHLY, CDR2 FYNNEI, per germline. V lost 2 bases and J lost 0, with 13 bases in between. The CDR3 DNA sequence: TGTGCCAGCAGTGAATATTGGCAGACCGCGAACACCGGGGAGCTGTTTTTT. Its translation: CASSEYWQTANTGELFF.

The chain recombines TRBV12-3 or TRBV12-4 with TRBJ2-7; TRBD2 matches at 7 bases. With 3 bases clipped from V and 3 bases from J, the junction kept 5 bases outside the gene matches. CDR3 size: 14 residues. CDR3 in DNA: TGTGCCAGCAGTTTTGGGACTACGGGCTACGAGCAGTACTTC. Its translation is CASSFGTTGYEQYF.

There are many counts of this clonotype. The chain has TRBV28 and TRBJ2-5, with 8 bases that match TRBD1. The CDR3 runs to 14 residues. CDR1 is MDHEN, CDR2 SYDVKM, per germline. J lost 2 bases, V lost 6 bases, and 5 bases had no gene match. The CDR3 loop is CASRRQGSQETQYF. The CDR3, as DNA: TGTGCCAGCAGACGACAGGGGTCGCAAGAGACCCAGTACTTC.

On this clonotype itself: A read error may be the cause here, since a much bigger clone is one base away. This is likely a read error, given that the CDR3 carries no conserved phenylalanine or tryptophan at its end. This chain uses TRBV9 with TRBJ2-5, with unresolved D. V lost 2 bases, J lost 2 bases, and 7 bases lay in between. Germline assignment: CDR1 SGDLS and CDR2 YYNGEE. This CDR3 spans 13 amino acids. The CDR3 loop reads CASSVLPQETQYS. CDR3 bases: TGTGCCAGCAGCGTTCTACCGCAAGAGACCCAGTACTCC.

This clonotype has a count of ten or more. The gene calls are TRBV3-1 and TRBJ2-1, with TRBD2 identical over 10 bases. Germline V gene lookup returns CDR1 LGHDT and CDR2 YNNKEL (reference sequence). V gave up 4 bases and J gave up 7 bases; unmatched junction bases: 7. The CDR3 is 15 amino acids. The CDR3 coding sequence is TGTGCCAGCAGCCCAAGCAATAGCGGGGGGAATGAGCAGTTCTTC. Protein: CASSPSNSGGNEQFF.

CDR3 nucleotide sequence: TGTGCCAGCAACCGGGGAGGCAATCAGCCCCAGCATTTT. Its translation is CASNRGGNQPQHF. The rearrangement links TRBV5-8 to TRBJ1-5, with no clear D. Germline V gene sequence: CDR1 SGHTS, CDR2 YDEGEE. The ends were cut back, 6 bases at V and 2 bases at J, with 9 bases in the middle. The CDR3 is made up of 13 amino acids.

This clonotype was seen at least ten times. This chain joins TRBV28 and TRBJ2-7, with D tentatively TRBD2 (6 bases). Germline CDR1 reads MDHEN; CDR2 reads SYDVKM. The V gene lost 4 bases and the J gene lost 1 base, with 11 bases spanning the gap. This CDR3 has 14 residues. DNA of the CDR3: TGTGCCAGCAGTTCGCTCGGGGGTTCCTACGAGCAGTACTTC. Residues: CASSSLGGSYEQYF.

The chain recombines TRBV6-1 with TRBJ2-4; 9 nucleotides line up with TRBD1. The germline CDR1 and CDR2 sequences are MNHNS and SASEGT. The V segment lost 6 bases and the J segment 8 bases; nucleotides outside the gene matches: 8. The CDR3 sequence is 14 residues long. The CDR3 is CASRVTGGRDIQYF. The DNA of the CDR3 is TGTGCCAGCAGGGTTACAGGGGGCCGGGACATTCAGTACTTC.

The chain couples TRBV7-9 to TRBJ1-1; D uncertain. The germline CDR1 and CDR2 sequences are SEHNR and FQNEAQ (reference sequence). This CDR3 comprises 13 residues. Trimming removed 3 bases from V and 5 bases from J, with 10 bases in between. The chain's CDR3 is CASSLMVGTEAFF. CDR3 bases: TGTGCCAGCAGCTTGATGGTGGGGACTGAAGCTTTCTTT.

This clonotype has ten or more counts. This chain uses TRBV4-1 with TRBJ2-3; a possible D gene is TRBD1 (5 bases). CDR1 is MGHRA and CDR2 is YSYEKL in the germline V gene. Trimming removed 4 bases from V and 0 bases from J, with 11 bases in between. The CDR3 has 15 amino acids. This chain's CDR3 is CASSRATVSTDTQYF. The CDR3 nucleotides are TGCGCCAGCAGCCGAGCGACAGTTAGCACAGATACGCAGTATTTT.

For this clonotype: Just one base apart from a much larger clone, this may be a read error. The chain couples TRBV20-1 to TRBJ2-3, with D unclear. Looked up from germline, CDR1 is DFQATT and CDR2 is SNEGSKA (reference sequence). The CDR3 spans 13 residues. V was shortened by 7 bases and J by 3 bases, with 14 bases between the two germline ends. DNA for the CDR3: TGCAGTGTTCCCCCCCGGTGGACAGATACGCAGTATTTT. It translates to CSVPPRWTDTQYF.

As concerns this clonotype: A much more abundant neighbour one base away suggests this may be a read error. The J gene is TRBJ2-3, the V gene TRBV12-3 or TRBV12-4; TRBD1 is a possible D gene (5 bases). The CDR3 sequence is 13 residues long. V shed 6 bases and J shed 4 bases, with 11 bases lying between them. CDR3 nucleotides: TGTGCCAGCAGGACAGTAGATTCAGATACGCAGTATTTT. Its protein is CASRTVDSDTQYF.

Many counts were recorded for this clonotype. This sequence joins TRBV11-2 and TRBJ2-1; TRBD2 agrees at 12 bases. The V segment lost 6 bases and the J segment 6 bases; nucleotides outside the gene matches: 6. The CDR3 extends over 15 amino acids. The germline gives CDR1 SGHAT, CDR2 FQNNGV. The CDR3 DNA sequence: TGTGCCAGCAGTCCTCGACTAGCGGGGGTCAATGAGCAGTTCTTC. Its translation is CASSPRLAGVNEQFF.

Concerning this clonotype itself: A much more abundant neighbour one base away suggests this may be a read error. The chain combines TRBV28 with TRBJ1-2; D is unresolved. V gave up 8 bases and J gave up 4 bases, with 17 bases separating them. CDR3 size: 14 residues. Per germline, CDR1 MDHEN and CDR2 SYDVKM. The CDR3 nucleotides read TGTGCCAGCGGTGTACAGAATACAATCTATGGCTACACCTTC. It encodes CASGVQNTIYGYTF.

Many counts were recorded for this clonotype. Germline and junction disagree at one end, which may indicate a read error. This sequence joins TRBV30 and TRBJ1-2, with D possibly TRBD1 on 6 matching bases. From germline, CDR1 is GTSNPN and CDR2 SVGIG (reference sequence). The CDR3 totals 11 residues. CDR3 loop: CAWTVGGQTYF. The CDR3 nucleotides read TGTGCCTGGACGGTGGGCGGACAGACCTACTTC.

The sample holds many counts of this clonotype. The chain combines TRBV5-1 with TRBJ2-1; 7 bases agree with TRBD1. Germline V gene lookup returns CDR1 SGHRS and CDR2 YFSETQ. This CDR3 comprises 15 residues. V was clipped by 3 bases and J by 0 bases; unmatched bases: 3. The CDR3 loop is CASSSDRSSYNEQFF. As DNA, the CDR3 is TGCGCCAGCAGCTCGGACAGGAGCTCCTACAATGAGCAGTTCTTC.

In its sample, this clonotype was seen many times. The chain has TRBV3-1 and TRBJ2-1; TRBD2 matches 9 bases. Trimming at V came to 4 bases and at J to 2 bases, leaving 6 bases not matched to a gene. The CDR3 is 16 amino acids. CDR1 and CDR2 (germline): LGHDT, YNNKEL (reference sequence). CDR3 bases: TGTGCCAGCAGCCGGGTCGGCGGGGGGGCCTACAATGAGCAGTTCTTC. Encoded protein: CASSRVGGGAYNEQFF.

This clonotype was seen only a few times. CDR3 loop: CASSDGNQPQHF. The CDR3 region has the DNA TGCGCCAGCAGCGATGGAAATCAGCCCCAGCATTTT. The rearrangement links TRBV5-1 to TRBJ1-5; D not resolved. Trimming cost V 4 bases and J 4 bases, with 6 bases left between them. Looked up from germline, CDR1 is SGHRS and CDR2 is YFSETQ. The CDR3 runs to 12 residues.

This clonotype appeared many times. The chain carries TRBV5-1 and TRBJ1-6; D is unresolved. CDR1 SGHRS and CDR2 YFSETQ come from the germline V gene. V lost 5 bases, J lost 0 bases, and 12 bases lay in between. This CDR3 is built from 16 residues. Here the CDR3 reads CASSARGSSYNSPLHF. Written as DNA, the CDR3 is TGCGCCAGCAGTGCCCGCGGGAGCTCCTATAATTCACCCCTCCACTTT.

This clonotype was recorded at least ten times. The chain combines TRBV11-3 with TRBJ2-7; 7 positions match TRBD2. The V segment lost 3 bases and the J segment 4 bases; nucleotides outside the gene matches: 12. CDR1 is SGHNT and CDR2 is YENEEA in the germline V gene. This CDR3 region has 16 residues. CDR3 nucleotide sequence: TGTGCCAGCAGCTTCTTTAGATCGGCGGGGGAATACGAGCAGTACTTC. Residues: CASSFFRSAGEYEQYF.

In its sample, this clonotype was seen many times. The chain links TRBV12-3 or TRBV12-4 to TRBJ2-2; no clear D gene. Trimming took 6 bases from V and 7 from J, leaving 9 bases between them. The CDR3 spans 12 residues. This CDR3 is CASRRSGGELFF. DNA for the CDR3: TGTGCCAGCAGACGGTCGGGCGGGGAGCTGTTTTTT.

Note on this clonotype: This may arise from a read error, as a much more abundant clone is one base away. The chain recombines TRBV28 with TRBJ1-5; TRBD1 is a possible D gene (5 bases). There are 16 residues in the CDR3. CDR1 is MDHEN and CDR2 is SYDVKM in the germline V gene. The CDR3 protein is CAGSYRGGYSNQPQHF. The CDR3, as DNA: TGTGCCGGCAGCTACCGTGGGGGGTATAGCAATCAGCCCCAGCATTTT.